The present entry profiles one TCR beta chain with its context. Its target is unknown. Donors were ostensibly healthy at sampling, although undocumented immune exposures were probable. The CDR3 extends over 15 amino acids. Germline V lookup: CDR1 SGHNT, CDR2 YYREEE (reference sequence). V lost 4 bases and J lost 4; bases outside the gene matches: 5. This sample is part of a study of cytomegalovirus exposure and HLA in healthy donors. General observations from the study: Reports described diagnosis of cytomegalovirus status by the classifier as highly specific and sensitive.

It was with 60 Vbeta and 13 Jbeta primers that the PCR ran. As originally analysed: An analysis performed later counted 70 million to 90 million unique TCR beta chains (roughly 9.9 million of them shared). Clones were read by immunoSEQ multiplex PCR, and TCRdb kept only the in-frame ones, dropping some. That table gives V, J and clone size, and the DNA gave D and trimming. Here the sample spans over 200,000 clones, 82% being singletons. The sequence came from a woman between 35 and 50 years old in good health and CMV-seropositive. V and J are TRBV5-4 and TRBJ2-1; 10 nucleotides line up with TRBD2. The sample comprised PBMCs. The CDR3 DNA sequence: TGTGCCAGCAGCCCAGCGGGGGGGACGTACAATGAGCAGTTCTTC. Translation: CASSPAGGTYNEQFF.